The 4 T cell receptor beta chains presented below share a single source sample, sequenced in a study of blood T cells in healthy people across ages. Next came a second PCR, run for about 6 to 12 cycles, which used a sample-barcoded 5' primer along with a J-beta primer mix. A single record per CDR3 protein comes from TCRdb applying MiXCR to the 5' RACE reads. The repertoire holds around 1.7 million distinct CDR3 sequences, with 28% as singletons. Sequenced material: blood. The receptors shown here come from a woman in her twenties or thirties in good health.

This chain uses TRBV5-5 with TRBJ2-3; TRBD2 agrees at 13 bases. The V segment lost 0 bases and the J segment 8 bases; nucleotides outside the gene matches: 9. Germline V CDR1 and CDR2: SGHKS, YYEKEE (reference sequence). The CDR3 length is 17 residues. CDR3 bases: TGTGCCAGCAGCTTGGAGGAGGGACTAGCGGGATACGGTACGCAGTATTTT. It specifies CASSLEEGLAGYGTQYF.

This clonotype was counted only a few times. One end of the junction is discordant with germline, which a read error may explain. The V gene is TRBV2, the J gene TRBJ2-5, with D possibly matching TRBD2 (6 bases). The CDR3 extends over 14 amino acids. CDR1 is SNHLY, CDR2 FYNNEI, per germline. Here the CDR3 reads CASSGGMNQGTQYF. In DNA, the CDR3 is TGTGCCAGCAGCGGAGGGATGAACCAAGGGACCCAGTACTTC.

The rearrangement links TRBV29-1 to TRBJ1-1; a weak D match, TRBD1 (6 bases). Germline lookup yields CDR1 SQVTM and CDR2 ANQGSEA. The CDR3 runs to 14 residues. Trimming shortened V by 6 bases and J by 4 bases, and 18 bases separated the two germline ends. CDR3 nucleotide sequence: TGCAGCGTCTCCCCGGCAGGGGCAGGCACTGAAGCTTTCTTT. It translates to CSVSPAGAGTEAFF.

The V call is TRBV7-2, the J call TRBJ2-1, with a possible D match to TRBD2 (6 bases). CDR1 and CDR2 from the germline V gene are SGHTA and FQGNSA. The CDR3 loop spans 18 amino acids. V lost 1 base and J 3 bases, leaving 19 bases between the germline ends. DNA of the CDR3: TGTGCCAGCAGCTTAGTTTATACTGGCGGGGTTTTCTACAATGAGCAGTTCTTC. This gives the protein CASSLVYTGGVFYNEQFF. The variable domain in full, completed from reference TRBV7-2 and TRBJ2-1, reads GAGVSQSPSNKVTEKGKDVELRCDPISGHTALYWYRQSLGQGLEFLIYFQGNSAPDKSGLPSDRFSAERTGGSVSTLTIQRTQQEDSAVYLCASSLVYTGGVFYNEQFFGPGTRLTVL.